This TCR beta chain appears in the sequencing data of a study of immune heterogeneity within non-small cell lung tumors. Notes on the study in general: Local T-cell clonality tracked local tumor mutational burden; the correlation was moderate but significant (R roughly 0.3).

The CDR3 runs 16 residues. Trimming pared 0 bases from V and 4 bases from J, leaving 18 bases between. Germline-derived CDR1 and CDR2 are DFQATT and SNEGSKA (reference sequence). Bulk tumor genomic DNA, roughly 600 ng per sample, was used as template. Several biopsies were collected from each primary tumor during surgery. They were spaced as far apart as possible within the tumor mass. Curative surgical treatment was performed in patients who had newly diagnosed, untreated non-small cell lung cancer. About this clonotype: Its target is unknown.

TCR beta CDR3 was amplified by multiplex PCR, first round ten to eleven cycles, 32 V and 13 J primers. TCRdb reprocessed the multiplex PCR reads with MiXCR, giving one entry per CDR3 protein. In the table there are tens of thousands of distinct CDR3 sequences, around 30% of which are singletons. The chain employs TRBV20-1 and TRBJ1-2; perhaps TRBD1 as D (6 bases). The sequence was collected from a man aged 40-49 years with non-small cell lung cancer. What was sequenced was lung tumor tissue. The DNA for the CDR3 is TGCAGTGCTAGAGACCCTCGGAGGGGGGACCTCTATGGCTACACCTTC. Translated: CSARDPRRGDLYGYTF.